This T cell receptor (beta chain) was recovered during a study of cytomegalovirus exposure and HLA in healthy donors. The study ran its PCR with 60 Vbeta and 13 Jbeta primers. The method was immunoSEQ multiplex PCR; TCRdb's version includes in-frame clones alone and lacks a portion of them. The sample lists about 85,000 clones, over 70% occurring once. Germline loops: CDR1 SQVTM, CDR2 ANQGSEA. V trimming: 6 bases; J trimming: 2 bases; junction bases outside the gene matches: 6. The CDR3 contains 13 residues. The chain joins TRBV29-1 to TRBJ1-2; 7 bases agree with TRBD1. The source is a boy aged 5-17 years in good health and CMV-seronegative. The specimen was PBMCs. The CDR3 is CSVGTAPNYGYTF. CDR3 DNA sequence: TGCAGCGTAGGGACAGCACCAAACTATGGCTACACCTTC.